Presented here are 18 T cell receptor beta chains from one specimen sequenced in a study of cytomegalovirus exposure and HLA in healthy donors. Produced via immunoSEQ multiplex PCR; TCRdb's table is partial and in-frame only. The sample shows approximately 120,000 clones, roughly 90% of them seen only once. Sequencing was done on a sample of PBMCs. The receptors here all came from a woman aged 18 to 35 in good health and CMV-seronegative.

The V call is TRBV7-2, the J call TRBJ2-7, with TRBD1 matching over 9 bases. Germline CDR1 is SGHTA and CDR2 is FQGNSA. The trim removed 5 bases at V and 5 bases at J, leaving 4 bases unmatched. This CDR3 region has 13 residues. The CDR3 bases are TGTGCCAGCAGCCCGGACAGGGGTGACGAGCAGTACTTC. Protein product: CASSPDRGDEQYF. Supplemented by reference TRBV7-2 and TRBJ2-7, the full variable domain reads GAGVSQSPSNKVTEKGKDVELRCDPISGHTALYWYRQSLGQGLEFLIYFQGNSAPDKSGLPSDRFSAERTGGSVSTLTIQRTQQEDSAVYLCASSPDRGDEQYFGPGTRLTVT.

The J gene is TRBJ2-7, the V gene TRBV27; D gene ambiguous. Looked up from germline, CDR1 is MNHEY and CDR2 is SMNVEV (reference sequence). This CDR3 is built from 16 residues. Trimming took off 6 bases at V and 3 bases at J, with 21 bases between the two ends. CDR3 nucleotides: TGTGCCAGCAGCCACCGGGTCACCCCTGTGGTCTACGAGCAGTACTTC. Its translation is CASSHRVTPVVYEQYF.

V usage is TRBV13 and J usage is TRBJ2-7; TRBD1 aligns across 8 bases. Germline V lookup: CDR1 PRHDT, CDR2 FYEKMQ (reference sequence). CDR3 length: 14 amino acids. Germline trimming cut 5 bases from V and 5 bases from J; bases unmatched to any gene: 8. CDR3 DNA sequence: TGTGCCAGCAGCCAACGGACAGGGCTGAACGAGCAGTACTTC. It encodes CASSQRTGLNEQYF.

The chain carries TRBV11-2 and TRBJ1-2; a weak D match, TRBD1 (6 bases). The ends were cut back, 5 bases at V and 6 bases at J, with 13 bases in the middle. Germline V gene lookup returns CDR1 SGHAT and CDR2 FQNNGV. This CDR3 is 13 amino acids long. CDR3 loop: CASSGGQMDGYTF. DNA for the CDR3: TGTGCCAGCAGCGGAGGACAGATGGATGGCTACACCTTC.

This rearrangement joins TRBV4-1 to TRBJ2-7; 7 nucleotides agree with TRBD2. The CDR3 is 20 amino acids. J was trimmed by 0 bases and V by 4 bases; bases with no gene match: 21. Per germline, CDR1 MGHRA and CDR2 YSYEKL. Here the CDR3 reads CASSRSPWGGGVLNSYEQYF. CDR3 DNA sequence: TGCGCCAGCAGCCGATCCCCGTGGGGGGGAGGGGTGTTGAACTCCTACGAGCAGTACTTC.

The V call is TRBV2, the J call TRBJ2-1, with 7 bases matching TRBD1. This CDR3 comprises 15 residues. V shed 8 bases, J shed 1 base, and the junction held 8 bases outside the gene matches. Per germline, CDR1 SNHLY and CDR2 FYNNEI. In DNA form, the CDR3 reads TGTGCCAGCTGCGCGACAGGGAGTTCCTACAATGAGCAGTTCTTC. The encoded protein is CASCATGSSYNEQFF.

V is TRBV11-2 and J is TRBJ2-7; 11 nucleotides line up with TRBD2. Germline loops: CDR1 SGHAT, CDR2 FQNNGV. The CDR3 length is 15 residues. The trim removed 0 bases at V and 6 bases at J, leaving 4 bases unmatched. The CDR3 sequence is CASSLEPSGRREQYF. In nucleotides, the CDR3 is TGTGCCAGCAGCTTAGAGCCTAGCGGGAGGCGCGAGCAGTACTTC.

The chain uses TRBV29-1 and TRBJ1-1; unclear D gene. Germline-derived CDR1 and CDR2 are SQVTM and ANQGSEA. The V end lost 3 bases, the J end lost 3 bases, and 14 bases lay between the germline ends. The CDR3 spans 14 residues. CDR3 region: CSVDGLKVYTEAFF. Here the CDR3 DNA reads TGCAGCGTTGATGGGCTGAAGGTCTACACTGAAGCTTTCTTT.

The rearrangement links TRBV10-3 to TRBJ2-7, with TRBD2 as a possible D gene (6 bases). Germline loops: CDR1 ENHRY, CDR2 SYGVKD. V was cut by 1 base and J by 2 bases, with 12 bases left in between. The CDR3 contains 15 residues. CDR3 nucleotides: TGTGCCATCAGTGAGTGGCGGGACCAAACCTACGAGCAGTACTTC. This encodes CAISEWRDQTYEQYF.

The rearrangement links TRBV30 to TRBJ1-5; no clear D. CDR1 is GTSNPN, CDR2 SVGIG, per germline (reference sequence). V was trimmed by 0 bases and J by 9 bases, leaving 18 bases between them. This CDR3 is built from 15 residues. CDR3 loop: CAWSVGRMALGPQHF. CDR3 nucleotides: TGTGCCTGGAGTGTAGGGAGGATGGCATTGGGGCCCCAGCATTTT.

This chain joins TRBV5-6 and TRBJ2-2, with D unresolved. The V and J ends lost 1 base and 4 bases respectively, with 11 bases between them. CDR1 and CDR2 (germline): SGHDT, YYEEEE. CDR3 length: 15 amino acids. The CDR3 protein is CASSLWLHPTGELFF. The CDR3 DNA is TGTGCCAGCAGCTTGTGGCTCCATCCCACCGGGGAGCTGTTTTTT.

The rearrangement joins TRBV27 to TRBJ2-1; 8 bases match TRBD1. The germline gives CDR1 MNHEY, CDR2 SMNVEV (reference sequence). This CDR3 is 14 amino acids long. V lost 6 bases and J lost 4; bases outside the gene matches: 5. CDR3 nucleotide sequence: TGTGCCAGCAGCCACAGGGGGATGTACAATGAGCAGTTCTTC. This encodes CASSHRGMYNEQFF.

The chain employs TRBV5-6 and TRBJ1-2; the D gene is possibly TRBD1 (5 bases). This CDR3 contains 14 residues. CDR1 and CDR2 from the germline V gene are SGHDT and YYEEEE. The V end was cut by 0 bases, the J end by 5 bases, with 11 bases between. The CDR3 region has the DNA TGTGCCAGCAGCTTGGGGGGCCTGGATTATGGCTACACCTTC. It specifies CASSLGGLDYGYTF. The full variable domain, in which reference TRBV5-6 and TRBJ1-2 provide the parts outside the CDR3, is DAGVTQSPTHLIKTRGQQVTLRCSPKSGHDTVSWYQQALGQGPQFIFQYYEEEERQRGNFPDRFSGHQFPNYSSELNVNALLLGDSALYLCASSLGGLDYGYTFGSGTRLTVV.

CDR3 nucleotide sequence: TGTGCCAGCAGTGGGGGGCGGACTAGCGGGATATTTTACGAGCAGTACTTC. It codes for CASSGGRTSGIFYEQYF. The chain has TRBV6-1 and TRBJ2-7; 12 bases map to TRBD2. V shed 4 bases, J shed 4 bases, and the junction held 11 bases outside the gene matches. CDR1 MNHNS and CDR2 SASEGT come from the germline V gene. The CDR3 length is 17 residues.

The CDR3 DNA reads TGCGCCAGCAGCTTGGTGGGGGGAAACTATGGCTACACCTTC. Translating gives CASSLVGGNYGYTF. The chain has TRBV5-1 and TRBJ1-2; D is perhaps TRBD1 (5 bases). The V end was cut by 0 bases, the J end by 2 bases, with 8 bases between. The CDR3 loop spans 14 amino acids. The germline gives CDR1 SGHRS, CDR2 YFSETQ. Full variable domain (outside the CDR3, taken from reference TRBV5-1 and TRBJ1-2): KAGVTQTPRYLIKTRGQQVTLSCSPISGHRSVSWYQQTPGQGLQFLFEYFSETQRNKGNFPGRFSGRQFSNSRSEMNVSTLELGDSALYLCASSLVGGNYGYTFGSGTRLTVV.

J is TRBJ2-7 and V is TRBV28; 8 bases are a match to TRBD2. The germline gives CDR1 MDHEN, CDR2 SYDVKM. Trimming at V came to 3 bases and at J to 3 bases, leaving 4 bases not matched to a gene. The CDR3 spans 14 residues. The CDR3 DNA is TGTGCCAGCAGTTTGACTAGCGATAGCTACGAGCAGTACTTC. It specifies CASSLTSDSYEQYF.

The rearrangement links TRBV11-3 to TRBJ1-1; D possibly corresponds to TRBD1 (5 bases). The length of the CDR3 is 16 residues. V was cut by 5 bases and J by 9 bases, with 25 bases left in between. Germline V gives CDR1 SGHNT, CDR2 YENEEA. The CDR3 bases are TGTGCCAGCAGCCGTGGGTCGGGGGGGACCCGGCATAAAGCTTTCTTT. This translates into CASSRGSGGTRHKAFF. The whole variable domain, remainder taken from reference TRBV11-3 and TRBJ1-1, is EAGVVQSPRYKIIEKKQPVAFWCNPISGHNTLYWYLQNLGQGPELLIRYENEEAVDDSQLPKDRFSAERLKGVDSTLKIQPAELGDSAVYLCASSRGSGGTRHKAFFGQGTRLTVV.

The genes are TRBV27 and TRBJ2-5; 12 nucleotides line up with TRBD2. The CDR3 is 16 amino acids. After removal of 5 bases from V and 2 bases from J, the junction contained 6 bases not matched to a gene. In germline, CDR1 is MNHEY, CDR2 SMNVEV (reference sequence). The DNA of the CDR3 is TGTGCCAGCAGTCCGGGGACTAGCGGGCCTCAAGAGACCCAGTACTTC. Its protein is CASSPGTSGPQETQYF.